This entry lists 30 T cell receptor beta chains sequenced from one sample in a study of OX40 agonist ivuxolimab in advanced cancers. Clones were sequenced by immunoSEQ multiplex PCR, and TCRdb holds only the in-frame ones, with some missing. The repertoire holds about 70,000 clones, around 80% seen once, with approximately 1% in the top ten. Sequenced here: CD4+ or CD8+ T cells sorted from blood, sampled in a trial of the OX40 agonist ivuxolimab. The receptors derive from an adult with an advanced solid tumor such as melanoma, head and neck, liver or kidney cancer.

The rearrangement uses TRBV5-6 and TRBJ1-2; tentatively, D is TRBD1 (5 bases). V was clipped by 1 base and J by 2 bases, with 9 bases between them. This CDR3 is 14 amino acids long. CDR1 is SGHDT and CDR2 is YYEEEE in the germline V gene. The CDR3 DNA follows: TGTGCCAGCAGCTTGTCCGGGACCAACTATGGCTACACCTTC. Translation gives CASSLSGTNYGYTF.

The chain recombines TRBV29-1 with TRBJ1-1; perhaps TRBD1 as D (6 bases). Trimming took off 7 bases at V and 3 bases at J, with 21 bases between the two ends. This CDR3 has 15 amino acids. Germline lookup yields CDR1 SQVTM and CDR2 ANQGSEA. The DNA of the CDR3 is TGCAGCGGGGATGGTGGTACAGGGAGTCACACTGAAGCTTTCTTT. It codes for CSGDGGTGSHTEAFF.

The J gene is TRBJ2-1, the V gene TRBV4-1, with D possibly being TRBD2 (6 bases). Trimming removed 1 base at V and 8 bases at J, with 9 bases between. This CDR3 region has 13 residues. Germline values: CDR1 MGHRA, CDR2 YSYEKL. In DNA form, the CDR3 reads TGCGCCAGCAGCCAAGTTTCTAGCGATGAGCAGTTCTTC. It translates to CASSQVSSDEQFF.

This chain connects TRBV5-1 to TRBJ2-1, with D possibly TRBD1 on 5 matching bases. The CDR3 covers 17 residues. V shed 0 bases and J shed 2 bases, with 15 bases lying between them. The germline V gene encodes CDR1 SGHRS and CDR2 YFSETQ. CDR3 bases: TGCGCCAGCAGCTTGGTGGAAGTGAGGACAACCTACAATGAGCAGTTCTTC. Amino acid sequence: CASSLVEVRTTYNEQFF.

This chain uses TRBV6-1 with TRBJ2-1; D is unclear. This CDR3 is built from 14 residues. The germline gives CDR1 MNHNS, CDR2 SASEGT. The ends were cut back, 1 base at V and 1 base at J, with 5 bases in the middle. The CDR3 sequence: CASSEGSSYNEQFF. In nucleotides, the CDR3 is TGTGCCAGCAGTGAAGGCTCTTCCTACAATGAGCAGTTCTTC.

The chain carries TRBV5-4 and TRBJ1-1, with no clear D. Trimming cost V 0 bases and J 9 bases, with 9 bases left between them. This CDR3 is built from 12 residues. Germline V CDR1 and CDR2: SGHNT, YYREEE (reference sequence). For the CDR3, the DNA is TGTGCCAGCAGCTTGGAGCGGTCCCAAGCTTTCTTT. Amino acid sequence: CASSLERSQAFF.

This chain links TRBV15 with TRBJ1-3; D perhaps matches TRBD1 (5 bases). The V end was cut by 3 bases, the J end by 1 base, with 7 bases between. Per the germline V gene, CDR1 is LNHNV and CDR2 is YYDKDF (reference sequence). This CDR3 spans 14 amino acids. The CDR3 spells CATSRAGSGNTIYF. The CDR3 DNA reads TGTGCCACCAGCAGGGCAGGGTCTGGAAACACCATATATTTT.

In nucleotides, the CDR3 is TGTGCCAGCAGCTCCTTGACTAGCGGGGTCTCCTACGAGCAGTACTTC. Amino acid sequence: CASSSLTSGVSYEQYF. The gene calls are TRBV5-6 and TRBJ2-7; 11 nucleotides align to TRBD2. The germline CDR1 and CDR2 sequences are SGHDT and YYEEEE. The length of the CDR3 is 16 residues. With 3 bases clipped from V and 0 bases from J, the junction kept 5 bases outside the gene matches.

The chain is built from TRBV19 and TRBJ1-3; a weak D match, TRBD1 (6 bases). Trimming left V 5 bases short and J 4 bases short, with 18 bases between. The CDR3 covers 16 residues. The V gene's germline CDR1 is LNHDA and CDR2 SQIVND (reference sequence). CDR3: CASSFESRGSGNTIYF. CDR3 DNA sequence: TGTGCCAGTAGTTTCGAATCCAGGGGTTCGGGAAACACCATATATTTT. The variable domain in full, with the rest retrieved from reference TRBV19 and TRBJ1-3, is DGGITQSPKYLFRKEGQNVTLSCEQNLNHDAMYWYRQDPGQGLRLIYYSQIVNDFQKGDIAEGYSVSREKKESFPLTVTSAQKNPTAFYLCASSFESRGSGNTIYFGEGSWLTVV.

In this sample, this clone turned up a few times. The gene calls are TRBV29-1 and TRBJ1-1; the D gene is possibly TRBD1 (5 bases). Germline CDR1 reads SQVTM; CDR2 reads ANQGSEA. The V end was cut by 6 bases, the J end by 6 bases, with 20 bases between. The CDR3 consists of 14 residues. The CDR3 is CSVRVGVFGSEAFF. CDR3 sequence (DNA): TGCAGCGTCCGGGTGGGGGTCTTTGGCTCTGAAGCTTTCTTT. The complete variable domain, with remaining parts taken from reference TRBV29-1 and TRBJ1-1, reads SAVISQKPSRDICQRGTSLTIQCQVDSQVTMMFWYRQQPGQSLTLIATANQGSEATYESGFVIDKFPISRPNLTFSTLTVSNMSPEDSSIYLCSVRVGVFGSEAFFGQGTRLTVV.

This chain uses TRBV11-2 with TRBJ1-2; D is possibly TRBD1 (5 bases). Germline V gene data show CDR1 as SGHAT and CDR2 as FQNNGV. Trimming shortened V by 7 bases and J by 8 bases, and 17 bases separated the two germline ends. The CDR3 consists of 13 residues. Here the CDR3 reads CASKLGGAGGYTF. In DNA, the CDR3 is TGTGCCAGCAAGCTCGGAGGAGCAGGGGGCTACACCTTC.

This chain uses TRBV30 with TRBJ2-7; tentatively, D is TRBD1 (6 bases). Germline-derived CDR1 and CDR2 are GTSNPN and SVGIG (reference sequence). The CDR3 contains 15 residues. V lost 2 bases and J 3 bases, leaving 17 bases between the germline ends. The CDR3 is CAWSRAGQLFYEQYF. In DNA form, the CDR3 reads TGTGCCTGGAGTCGCGCCGGACAGCTTTTCTACGAGCAGTACTTC.

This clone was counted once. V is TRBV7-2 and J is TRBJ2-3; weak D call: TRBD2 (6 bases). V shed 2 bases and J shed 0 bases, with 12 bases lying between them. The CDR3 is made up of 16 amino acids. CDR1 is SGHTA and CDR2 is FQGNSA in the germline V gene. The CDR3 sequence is CASSLNPRGSTDTQYF. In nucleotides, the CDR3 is TGTGCCAGCAGCTTAAACCCGCGGGGTAGCACAGATACGCAGTATTTT. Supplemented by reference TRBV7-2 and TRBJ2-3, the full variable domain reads GAGVSQSPSNKVTEKGKDVELRCDPISGHTALYWYRQSLGQGLEFLIYFQGNSAPDKSGLPSDRFSAERTGGSVSTLTIQRTQQEDSAVYLCASSLNPRGSTDTQYFGPGTRLTVL.

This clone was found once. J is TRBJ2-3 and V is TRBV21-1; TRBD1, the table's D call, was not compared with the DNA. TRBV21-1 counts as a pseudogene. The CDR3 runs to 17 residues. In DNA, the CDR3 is TGTGCCAGCAGCAAAGCCACCGGGACAGGGGGGAGGGATACGCAGTATTTT. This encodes CASSKATGTGGRDTQYF.

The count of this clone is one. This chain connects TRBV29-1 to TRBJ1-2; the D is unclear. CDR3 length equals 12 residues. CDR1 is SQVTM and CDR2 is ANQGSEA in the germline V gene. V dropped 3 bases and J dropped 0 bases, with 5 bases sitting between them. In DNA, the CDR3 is TGCAGCGTTGACAGTACTAACTATGGCTACACCTTC. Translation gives CSVDSTNYGYTF.

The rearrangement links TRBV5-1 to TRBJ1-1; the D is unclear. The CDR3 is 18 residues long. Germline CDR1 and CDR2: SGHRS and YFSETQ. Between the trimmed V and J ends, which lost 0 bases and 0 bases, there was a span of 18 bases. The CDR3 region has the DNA TGCGCCAGCAGCTTGGTGACCCGGACGGTCTCCATGAACACTGAAGCTTTCTTT. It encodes CASSLVTRTVSMNTEAFF.

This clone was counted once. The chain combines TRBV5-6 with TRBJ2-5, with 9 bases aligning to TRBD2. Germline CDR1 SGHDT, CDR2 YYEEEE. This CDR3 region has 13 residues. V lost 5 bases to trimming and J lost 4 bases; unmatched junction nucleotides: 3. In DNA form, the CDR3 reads TGTGCCAGCAGGGAGCGGGGGGTAGAGACCCAGTACTTC. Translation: CASRERGVETQYF.

The CDR3 nucleotides are TGTGCCAGCAGTCACCAAGGACAGCCCTACGAGCAGTACTTC. Translated: CASSHQGQPYEQYF. The J gene is TRBJ2-7, the V gene TRBV6-1; weak D call: TRBD1 (6 bases). In germline, CDR1 is MNHNS, CDR2 SASEGT. With 5 bases removed from V and 2 bases from J, the gap between germline ends came to 13 bases. This CDR3 contains 14 residues.

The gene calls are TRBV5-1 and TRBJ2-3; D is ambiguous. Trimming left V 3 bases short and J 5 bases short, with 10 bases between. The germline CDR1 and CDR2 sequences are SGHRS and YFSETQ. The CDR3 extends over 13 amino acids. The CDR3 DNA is TGCGCCAGCAGCTGGCAGCTCCGAGATACGCAGTATTTT. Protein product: CASSWQLRDTQYF.

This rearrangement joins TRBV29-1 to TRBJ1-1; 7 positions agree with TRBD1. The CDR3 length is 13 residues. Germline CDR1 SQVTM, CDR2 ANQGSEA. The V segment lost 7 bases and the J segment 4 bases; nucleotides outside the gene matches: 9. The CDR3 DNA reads TGCAGCGGCTACCAGGGGGGGATCACTGAAGCTTTCTTT. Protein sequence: CSGYQGGITEAFF.

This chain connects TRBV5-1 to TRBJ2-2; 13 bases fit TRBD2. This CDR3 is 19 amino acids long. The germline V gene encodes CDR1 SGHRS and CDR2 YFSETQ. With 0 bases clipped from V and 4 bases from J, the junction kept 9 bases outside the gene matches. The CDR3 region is CASSLARLAGGRVTGELFF. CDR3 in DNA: TGCGCCAGCAGCTTGGCTCGACTAGCGGGGGGCCGCGTCACCGGGGAGCTGTTTTTT.

The CDR3 sequence is CASSEGHQPQHF. The CDR3 DNA sequence: TGTGCCAGCAGTGAAGGGCATCAGCCCCAGCATTTT. V is TRBV6-1 and J is TRBJ1-5; D is uncertain. Germline V lookup: CDR1 MNHNS, CDR2 SASEGT. The CDR3 sequence is 12 residues long. Trimming took off 1 base at V and 5 bases at J, with 3 bases between the two ends.

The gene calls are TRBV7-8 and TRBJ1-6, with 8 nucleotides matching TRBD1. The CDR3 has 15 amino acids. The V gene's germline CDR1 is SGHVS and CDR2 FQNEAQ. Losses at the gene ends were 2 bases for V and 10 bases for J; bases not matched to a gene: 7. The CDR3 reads CASSLLGQGASPLHF. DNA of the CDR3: TGTGCCAGCAGCTTATTGGGGCAGGGGGCCTCACCCCTCCACTTT.

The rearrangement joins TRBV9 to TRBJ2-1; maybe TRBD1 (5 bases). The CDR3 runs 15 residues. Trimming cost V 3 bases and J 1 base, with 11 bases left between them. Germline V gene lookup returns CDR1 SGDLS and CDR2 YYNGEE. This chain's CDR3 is CASSAAGMSYNEQFF. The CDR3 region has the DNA TGTGCCAGCAGCGCGGCAGGGATGTCCTACAATGAGCAGTTCTTC.

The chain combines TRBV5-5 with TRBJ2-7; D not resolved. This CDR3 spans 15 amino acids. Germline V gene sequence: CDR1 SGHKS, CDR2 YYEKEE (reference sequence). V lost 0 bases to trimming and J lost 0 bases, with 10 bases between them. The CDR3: CASSLGSGSSYEQYF. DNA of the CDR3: TGTGCCAGCAGCTTGGGTTCAGGAAGCTCCTACGAGCAGTACTTC.

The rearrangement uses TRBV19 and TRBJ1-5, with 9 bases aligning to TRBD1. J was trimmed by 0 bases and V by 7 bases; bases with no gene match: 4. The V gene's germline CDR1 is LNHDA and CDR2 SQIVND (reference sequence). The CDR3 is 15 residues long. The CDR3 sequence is CASTAGQGSNQPQHF. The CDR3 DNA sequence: TGTGCCAGTACCGCGGGACAGGGTAGCAATCAGCCCCAGCATTTT. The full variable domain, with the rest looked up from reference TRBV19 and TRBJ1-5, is DGGITQSPKYLFRKEGQNVTLSCEQNLNHDAMYWYRQDPGQGLRLIYYSQIVNDFQKGDIAEGYSVSREKKESFPLTVTSAQKNPTAFYLCASTAGQGSNQPQHFGDGTRLSIL.

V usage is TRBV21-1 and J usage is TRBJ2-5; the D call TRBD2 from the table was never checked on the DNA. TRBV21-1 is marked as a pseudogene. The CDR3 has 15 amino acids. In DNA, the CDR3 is TGTGCCAGCAGCAAAGGAATCGCGGGGGACGAGACCCAGTACTTC. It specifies CASSKGIAGDETQYF.

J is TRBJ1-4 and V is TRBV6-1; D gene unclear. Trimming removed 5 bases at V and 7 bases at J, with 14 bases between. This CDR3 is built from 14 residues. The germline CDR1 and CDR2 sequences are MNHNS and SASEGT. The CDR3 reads CASSKHPWSEKLFF. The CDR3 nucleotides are TGTGCCAGCAGTAAGCATCCTTGGAGTGAAAAACTGTTTTTT.

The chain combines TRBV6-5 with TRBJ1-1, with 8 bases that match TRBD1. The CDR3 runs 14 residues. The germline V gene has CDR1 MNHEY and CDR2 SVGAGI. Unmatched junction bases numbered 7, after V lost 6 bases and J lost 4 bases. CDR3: CASRTQGDGTEAFF. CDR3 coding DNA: TGTGCCAGCAGAACACAGGGGGATGGCACTGAAGCTTTCTTT.

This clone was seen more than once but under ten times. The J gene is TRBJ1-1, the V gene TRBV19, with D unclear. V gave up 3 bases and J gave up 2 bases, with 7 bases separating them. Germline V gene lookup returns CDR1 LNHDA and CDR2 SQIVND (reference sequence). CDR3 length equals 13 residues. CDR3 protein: CASSIYGNTEAFF. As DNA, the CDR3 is TGTGCCAGTAGTATTTACGGTAACACTGAAGCTTTCTTT.